This T cell receptor (beta chain) comes out of a study of blood T cell repertoires in COVID-19. Study overall: From the United States, Italy and Spain came samples of acute and convalescent COVID-19. Sources were T cells, B-cell-depleted T cells, or PBMCs; the material itself was cDNA or gDNA.

The sample holds a few counts of this clone. In the source study's methods: Amplification of reference gene primers was used by the study to estimate nucleated cell counts. The data were produced by immunoSEQ multiplex PCR, yet TCRdb's version contains in-frame clones alone and is incomplete. That table is the source of V, J and clone size, and D and trimming were worked out from the DNA. Among approximately 230,000 clones listed, around four fifths were seen once. The CDR3 contains 13 residues. Between the trimmed V and J ends, which lost 2 bases and 2 bases, there was a span of 7 bases. The V call is TRBV12-3 or TRBV12-4, the J call TRBJ2-7; D not resolved. The TCR originated in a man younger than 40 with active or convalescent COVID-19. The sample consisted of peripheral blood. The DNA for the CDR3 is TGTGCCAGCAGTTTAAGGCAGGCCTACGAGCAGTACTTC. Amino acid sequence: CASSLRQAYEQYF.